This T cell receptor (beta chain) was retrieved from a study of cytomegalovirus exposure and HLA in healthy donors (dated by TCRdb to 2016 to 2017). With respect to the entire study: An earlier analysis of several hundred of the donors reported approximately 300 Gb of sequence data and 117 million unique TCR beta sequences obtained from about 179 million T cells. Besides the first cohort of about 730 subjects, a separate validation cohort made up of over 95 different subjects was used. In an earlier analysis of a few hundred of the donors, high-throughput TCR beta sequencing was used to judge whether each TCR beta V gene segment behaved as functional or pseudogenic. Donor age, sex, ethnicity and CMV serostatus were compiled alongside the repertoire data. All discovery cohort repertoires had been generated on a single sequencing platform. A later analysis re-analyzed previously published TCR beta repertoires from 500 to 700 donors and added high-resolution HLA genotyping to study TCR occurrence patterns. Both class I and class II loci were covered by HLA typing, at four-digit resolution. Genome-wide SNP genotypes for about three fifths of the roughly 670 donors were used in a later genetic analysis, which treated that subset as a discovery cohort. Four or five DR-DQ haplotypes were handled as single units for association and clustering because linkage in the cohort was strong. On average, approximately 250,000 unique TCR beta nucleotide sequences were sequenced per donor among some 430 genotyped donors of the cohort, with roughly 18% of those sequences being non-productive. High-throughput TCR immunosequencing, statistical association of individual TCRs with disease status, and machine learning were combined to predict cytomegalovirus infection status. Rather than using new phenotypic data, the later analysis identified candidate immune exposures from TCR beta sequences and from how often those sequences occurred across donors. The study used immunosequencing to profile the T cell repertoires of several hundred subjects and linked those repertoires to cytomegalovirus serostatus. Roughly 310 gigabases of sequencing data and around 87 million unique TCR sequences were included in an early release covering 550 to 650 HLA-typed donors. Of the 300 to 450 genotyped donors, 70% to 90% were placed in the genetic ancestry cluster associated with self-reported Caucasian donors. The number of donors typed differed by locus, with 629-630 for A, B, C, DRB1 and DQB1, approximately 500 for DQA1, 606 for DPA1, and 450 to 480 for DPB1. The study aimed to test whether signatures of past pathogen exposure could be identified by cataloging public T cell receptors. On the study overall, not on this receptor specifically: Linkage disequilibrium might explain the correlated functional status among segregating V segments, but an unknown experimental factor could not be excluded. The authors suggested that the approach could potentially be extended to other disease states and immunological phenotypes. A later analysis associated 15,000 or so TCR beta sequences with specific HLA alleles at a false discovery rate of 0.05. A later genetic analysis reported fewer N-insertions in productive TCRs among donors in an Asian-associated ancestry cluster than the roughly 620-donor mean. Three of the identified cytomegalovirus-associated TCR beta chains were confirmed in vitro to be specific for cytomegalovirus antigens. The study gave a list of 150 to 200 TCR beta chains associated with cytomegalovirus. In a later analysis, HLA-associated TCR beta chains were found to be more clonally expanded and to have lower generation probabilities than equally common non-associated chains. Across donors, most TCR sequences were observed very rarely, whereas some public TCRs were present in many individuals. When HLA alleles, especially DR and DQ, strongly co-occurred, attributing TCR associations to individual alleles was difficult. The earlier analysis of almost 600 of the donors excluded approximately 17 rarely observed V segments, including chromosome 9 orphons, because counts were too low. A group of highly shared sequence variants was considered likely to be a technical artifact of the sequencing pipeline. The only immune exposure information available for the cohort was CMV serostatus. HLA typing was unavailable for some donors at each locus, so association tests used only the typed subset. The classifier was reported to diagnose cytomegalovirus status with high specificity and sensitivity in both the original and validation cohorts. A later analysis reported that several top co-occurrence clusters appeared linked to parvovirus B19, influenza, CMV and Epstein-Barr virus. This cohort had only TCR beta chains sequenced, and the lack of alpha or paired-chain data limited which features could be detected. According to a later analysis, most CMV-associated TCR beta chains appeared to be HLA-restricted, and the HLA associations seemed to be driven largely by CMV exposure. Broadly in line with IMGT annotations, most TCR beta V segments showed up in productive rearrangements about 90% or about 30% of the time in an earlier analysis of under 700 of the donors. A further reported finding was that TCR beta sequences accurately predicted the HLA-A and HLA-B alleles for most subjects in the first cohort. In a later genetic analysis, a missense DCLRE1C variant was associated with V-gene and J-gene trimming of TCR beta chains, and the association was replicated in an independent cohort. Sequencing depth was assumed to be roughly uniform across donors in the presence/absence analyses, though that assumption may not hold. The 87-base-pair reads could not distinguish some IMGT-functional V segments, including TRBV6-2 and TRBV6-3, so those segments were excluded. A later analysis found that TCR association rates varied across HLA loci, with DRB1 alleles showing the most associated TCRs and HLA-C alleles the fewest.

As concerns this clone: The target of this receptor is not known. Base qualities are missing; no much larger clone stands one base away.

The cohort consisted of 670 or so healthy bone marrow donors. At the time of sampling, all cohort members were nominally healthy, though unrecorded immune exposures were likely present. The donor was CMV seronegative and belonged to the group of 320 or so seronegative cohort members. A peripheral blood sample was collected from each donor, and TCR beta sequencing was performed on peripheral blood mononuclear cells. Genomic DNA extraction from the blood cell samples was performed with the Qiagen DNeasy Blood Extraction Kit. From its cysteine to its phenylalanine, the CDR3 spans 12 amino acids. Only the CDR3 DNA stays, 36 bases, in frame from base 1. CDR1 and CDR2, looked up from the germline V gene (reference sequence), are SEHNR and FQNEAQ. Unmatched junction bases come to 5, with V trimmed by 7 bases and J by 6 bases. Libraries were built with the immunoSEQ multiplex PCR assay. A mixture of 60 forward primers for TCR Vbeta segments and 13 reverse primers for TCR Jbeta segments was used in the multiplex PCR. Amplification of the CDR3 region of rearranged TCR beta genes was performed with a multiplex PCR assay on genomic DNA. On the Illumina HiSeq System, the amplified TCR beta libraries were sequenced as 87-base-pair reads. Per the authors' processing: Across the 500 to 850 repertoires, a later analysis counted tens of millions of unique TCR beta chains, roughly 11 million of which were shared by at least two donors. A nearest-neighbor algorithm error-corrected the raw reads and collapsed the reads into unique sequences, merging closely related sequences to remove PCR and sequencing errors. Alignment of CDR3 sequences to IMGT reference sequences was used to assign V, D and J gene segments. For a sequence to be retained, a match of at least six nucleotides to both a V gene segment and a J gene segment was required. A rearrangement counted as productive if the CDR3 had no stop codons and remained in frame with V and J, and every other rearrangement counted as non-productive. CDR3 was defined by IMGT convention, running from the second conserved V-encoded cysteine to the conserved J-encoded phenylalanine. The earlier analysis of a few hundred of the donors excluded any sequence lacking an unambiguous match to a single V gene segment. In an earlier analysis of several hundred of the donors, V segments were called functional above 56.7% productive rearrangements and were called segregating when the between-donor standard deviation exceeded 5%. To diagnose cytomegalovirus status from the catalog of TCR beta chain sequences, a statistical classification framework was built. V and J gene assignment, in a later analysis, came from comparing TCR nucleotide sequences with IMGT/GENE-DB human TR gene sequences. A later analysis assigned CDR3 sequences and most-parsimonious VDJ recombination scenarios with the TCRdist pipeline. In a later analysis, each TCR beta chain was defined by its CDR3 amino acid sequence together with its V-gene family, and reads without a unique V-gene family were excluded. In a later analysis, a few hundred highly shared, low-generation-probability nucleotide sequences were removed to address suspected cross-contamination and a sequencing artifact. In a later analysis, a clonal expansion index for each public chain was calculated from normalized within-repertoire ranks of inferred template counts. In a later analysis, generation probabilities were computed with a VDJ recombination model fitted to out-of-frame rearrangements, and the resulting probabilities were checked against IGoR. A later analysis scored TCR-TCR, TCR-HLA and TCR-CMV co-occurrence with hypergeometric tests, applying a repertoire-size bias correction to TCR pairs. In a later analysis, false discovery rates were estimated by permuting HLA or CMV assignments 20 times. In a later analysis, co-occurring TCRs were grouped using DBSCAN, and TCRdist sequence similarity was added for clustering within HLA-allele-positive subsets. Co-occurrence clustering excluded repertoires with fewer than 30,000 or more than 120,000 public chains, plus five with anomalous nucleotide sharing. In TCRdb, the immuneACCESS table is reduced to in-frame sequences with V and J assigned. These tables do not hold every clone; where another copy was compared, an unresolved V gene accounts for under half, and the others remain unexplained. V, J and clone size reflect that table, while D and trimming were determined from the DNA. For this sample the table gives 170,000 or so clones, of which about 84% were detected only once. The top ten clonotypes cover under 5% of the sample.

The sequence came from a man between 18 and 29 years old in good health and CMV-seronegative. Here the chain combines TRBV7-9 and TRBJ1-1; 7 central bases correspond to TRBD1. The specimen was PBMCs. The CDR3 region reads CASNRQGSEAFF. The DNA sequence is TGTGCCAGCAACCGACAGGGTTCTGAAGCTTTCTTT.